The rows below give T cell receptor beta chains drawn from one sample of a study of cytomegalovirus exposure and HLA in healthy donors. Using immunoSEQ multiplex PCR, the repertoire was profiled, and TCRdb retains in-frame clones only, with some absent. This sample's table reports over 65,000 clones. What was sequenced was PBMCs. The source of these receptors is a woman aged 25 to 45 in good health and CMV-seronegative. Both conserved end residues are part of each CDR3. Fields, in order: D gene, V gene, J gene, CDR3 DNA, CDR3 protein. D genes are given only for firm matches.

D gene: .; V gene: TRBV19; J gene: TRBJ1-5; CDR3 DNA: TGTGCCAGTAGCAGGGACTGGAGCAATCAGCCCCAGCATTTT; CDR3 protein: CASSRDWSNQPQHF
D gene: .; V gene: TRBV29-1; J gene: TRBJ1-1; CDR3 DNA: TGCAGCGTTGACCGGGGGACTGAAGCTTTCTTT; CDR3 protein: CSVDRGTEAFF
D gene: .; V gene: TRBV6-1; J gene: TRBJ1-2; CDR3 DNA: TGTGCCAGCAGTACTACAGGGCACTCTAACTATGGCTACACCTTC; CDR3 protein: CASSTTGHSNYGYTF
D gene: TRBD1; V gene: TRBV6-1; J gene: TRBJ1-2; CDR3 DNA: TGTGCCAGCAGTGGGGACAGGGGAGTACTCTATGGCTACACCTTC; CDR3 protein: CASSGDRGVLYGYTF
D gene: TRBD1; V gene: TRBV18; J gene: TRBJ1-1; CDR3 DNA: TGTGCCAGCTCATGGGACAGGGGTCGGGACACTGAAGATTTCTTT; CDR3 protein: CASSWDRGRDTEDFF
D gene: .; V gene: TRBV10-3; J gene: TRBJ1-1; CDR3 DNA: TGTGCCATCAGTGCCCTGGGCCAGAACACTGAAGCTTTCTTT; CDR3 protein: CAISALGQNTEAFF
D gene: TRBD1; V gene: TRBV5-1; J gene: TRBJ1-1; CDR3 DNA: TGCGCCAGCGGCGGCGGACAGGGGGATCAAGCTTTCTTT; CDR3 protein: CASGGGQGDQAFF
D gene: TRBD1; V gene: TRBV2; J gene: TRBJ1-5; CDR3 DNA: TGTGCCAGCAGGGCTGGGACAGGGGATCAGCCCCAGCATTTT; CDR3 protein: CASRAGTGDQPQHF
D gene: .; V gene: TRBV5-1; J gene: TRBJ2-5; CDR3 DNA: TGCGCCAGCAGCTTTTCTAGCACTCAAGAGACCCAGTACTTC; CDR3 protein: CASSFSSTQETQYF
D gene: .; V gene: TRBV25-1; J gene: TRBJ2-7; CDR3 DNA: TGTGCCAGCAGTTCCAATTTCTACGAGCAGTACTTC; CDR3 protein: CASSSNFYEQYF
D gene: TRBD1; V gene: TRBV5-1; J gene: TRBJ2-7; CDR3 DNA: TGCGCCAGCAGCTTGCTTTCAGGACAGGGCTCCTACGAGCAGTACTTC; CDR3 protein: CASSLLSGQGSYEQYF
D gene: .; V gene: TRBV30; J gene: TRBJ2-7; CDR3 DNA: TGTGCCTGGAGTGTTGATAGCGAGCAGTACTTC; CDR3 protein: CAWSVDSEQYF
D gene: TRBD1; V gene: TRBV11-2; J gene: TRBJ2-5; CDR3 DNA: TGTGCCAGCAGCGTGGGACAGGGTTGGGAGACCCAGTACTTC; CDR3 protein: CASSVGQGWETQYF
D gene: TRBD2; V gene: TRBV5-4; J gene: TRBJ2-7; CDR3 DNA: TGTGCCAGCAGCTCGACTAGCGGGGGATACGAGCAGTACTTC; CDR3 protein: CASSSTSGGYEQYF
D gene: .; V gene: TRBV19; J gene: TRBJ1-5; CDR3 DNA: TGTGCCAGTATGGGGGGGGGAGACAGTAATCAGCCCCAGCATTTT; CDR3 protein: CASMGGGDSNQPQHF